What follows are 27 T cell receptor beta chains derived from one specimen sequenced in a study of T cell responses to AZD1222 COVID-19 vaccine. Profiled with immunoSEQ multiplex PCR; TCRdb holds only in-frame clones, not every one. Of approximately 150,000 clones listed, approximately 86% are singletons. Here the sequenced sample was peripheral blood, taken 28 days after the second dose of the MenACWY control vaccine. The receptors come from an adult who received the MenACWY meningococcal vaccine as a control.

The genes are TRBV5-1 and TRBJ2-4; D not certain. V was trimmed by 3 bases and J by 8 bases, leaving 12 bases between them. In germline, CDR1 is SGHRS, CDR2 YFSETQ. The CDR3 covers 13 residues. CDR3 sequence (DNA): TGCGCCAGCAGCTCCACCGTTAAGTACATTCAGTACTTC. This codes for CASSSTVKYIQYF. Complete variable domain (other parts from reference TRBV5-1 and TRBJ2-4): KAGVTQTPRYLIKTRGQQVTLSCSPISGHRSVSWYQQTPGQGLQFLFEYFSETQRNKGNFPGRFSGRQFSNSRSEMNVSTLELGDSALYLCASSSTVKYIQYFGAGTRLSVL.

CDR3 nucleotides: TGCGCCAGCAAGGTAACAGGGGCCTACGAGCAGTACTTC. It codes for CASKVTGAYEQYF. V gene TRBV5-1 combines with J gene TRBJ2-7, with 7 bases that match TRBD1. Germline CDR1 SGHRS, CDR2 YFSETQ. V was clipped by 6 bases and J by 2 bases; unmatched bases: 5. The CDR3 extends over 13 amino acids.

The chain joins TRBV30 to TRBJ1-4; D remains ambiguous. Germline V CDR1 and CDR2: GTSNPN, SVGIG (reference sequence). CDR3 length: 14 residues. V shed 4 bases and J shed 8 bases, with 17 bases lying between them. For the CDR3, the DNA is TGTGCCTGGAACCCGACGGCCACTAGGGAAAAACTGTTTTTT. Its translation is CAWNPTATREKLFF.

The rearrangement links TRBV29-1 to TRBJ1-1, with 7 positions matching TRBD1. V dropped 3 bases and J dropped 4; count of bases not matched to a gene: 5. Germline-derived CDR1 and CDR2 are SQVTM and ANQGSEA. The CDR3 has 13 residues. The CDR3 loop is CSVEARGGTEAFF. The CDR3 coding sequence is TGCAGCGTTGAGGCCAGGGGGGGCACTGAAGCTTTCTTT.

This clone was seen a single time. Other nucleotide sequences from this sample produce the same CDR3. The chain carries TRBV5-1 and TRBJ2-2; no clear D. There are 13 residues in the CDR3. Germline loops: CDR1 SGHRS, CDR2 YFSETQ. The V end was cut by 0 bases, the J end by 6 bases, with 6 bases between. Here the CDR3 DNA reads TGCGCCAGCAGCTTGGGGAGAGCCGGGGAGCTGTTTTTT. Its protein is CASSLGRAGELFF. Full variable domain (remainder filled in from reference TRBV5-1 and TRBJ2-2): KAGVTQTPRYLIKTRGQQVTLSCSPISGHRSVSWYQQTPGQGLQFLFEYFSETQRNKGNFPGRFSGRQFSNSRSEMNVSTLELGDSALYLCASSLGRAGELFFGEGSRLTVL.

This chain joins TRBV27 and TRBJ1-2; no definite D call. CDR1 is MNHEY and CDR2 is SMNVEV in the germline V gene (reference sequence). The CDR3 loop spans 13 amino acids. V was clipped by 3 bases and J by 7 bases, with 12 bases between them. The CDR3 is CASSFLGTGGYTF. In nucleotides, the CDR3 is TGTGCCAGCAGTTTCCTCGGTACTGGTGGCTACACCTTC.

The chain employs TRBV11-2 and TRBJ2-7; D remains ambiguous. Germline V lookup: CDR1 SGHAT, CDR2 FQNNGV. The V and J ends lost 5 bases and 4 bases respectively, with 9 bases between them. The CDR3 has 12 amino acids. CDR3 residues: CASSLLGYEQYF. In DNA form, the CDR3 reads TGTGCCAGCAGCCTGCTAGGGTACGAGCAGTACTTC.

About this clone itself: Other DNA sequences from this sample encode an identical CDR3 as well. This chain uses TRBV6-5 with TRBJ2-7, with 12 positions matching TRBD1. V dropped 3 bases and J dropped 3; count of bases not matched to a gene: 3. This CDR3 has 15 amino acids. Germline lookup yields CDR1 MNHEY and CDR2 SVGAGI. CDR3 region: CASSYGTGGFYEQYF. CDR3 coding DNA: TGTGCCAGCAGTTATGGGACAGGGGGCTTCTACGAGCAGTACTTC.

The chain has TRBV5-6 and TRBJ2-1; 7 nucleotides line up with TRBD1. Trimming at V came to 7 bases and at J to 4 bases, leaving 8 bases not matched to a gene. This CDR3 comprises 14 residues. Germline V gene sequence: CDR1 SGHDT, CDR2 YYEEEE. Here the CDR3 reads CASEADRLYNEQFF. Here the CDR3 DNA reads TGTGCCAGCGAGGCGGACAGGCTATACAATGAGCAGTTCTTC.

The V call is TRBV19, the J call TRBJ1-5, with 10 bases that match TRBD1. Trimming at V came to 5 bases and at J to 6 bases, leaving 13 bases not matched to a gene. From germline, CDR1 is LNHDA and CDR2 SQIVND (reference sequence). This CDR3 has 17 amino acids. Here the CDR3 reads CASSGRPGQGLIQPQHF. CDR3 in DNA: TGTGCCAGTAGTGGCAGACCGGGACAGGGGTTAATTCAGCCCCAGCATTTT.

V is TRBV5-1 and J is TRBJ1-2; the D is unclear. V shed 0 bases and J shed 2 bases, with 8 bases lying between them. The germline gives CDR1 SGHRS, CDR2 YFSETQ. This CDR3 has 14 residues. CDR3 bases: TGCGCCAGCAGCTTGGATCAACGAAACTATGGCTACACCTTC. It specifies CASSLDQRNYGYTF.

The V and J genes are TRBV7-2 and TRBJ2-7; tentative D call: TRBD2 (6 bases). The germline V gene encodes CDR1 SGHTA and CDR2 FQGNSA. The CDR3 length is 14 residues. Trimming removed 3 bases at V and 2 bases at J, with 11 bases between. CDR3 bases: TGTGCCAGCAGCTTGGCGGGGCCCACCTACGAGCAGTACTTC. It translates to CASSLAGPTYEQYF.

The CDR3 nucleotides are TGTGCCAGCAGCAACCAAAGCCCAACAGGGGAGGCCTACGAGCAGTACTTC. Protein product: CASSNQSPTGEAYEQYF. The chain recombines TRBV21-1 with TRBJ2-7; the DNA was not used to check the table's D call, TRBD1. TRBV21-1 is termed a pseudogene. The CDR3 covers 17 residues.

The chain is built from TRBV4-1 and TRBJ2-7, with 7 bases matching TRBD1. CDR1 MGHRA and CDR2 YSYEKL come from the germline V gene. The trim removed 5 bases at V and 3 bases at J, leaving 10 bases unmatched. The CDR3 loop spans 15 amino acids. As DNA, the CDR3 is TGCGCCAGCAGCGCCCTTACAGGGGCGGGCTACGAGCAGTACTTC. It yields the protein CASSALTGAGYEQYF.

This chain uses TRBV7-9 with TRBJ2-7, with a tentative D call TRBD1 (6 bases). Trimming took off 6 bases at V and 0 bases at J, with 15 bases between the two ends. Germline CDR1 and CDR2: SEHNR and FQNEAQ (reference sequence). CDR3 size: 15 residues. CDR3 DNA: TGTGCCAGCAGTTCAGGACAGATCCTCTCCTACGAGCAGTACTTC. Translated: CASSSGQILSYEQYF.

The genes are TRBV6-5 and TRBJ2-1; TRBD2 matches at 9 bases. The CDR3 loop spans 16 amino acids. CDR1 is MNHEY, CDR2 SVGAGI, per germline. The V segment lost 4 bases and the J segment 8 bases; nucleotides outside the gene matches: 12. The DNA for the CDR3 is TGTGCCAGCAGTTCCACTAGCGGGCTCCGAGGCGATGAGCAGTTCTTC. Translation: CASSSTSGLRGDEQFF.

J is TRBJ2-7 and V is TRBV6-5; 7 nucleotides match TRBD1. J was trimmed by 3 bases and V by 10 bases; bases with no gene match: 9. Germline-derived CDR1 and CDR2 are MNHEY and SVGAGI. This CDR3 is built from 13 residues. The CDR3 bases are TGTGCCACCATGGTAGACAGGGACTACGAGCAGTACTTC. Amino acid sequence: CATMVDRDYEQYF.

CDR3 DNA: TGTGCCAGCAGCTTAGGGAGCGCCTACAATGAGCAGTTCTTC. This translates into CASSLGSAYNEQFF. This chain joins TRBV11-3 and TRBJ2-1; no reliable D call. The V gene lost 1 base and the J gene lost 2 bases, with 6 bases spanning the gap. Germline V gives CDR1 SGHNT, CDR2 YENEEA. This CDR3 is 14 amino acids long.

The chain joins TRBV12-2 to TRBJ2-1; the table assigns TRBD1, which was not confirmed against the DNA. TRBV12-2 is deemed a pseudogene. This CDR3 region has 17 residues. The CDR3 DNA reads TGTGCAAGTCGCTTAGAGGGACAGGGTACTTCCTACAATGAGCAGTTCTTC. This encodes CASRLEGQGTSYNEQFF.

The CDR3 nucleotides are TGTGCCAGCAGCCCGACGGGCTGGGGGAGGGATGGCTACACCTTC. Translating it yields CASSPTGWGRDGYTF. The chain employs TRBV4-2 and TRBJ1-2; TRBD1 is a possible D gene (5 bases). Trimming removed 4 bases from V and 6 bases from J, with 18 bases in between. The CDR3 covers 15 residues. Germline CDR1 reads LGHNA; CDR2 reads YNFKEQ.

CDR3 coding DNA: TGTGCCAGCAGGCCCCGGGGGGGGTTCTACGAGCAGTACTTC. This translates into CASRPRGGFYEQYF. The gene calls are TRBV2 and TRBJ2-7, with 8 nucleotides matching TRBD2. Germline V gene sequence: CDR1 SNHLY, CDR2 FYNNEI. V was clipped by 6 bases and J by 3 bases; unmatched bases: 7. The CDR3 covers 14 residues.

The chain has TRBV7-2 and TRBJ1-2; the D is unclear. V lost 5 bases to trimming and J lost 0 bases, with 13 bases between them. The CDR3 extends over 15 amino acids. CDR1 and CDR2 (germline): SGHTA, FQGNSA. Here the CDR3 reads CASSPQLVPNYGYTF. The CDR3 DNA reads TGTGCCAGCAGCCCACAGTTAGTCCCTAACTATGGCTACACCTTC. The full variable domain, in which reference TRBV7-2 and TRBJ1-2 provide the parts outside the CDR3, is GAGVSQSPSNKVTEKGKDVELRCDPISGHTALYWYRQSLGQGLEFLIYFQGNSAPDKSGLPSDRFSAERTGGSVSTLTIQRTQQEDSAVYLCASSPQLVPNYGYTFGSGTRLTVV.

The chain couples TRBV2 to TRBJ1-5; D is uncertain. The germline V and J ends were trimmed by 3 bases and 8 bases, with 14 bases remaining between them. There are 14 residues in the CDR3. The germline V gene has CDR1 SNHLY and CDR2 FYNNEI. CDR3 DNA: TGTGCCAGCAGTGAGCACGGTTTATATGAGCCCCAGCATTTT. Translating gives CASSEHGLYEPQHF.

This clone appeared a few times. For the CDR3, the DNA is TGCGCCAGCAGCTTGGCGGGACAGGGGAACGAGCAGTTCTTC. Translating it yields CASSLAGQGNEQFF. The chain uses TRBV5-1 and TRBJ2-1; 10 nucleotides match TRBD1. Germline CDR1 is SGHRS and CDR2 is YFSETQ. Trimming cost V 0 bases and J 10 bases; bases outside gene matches: 4. There are 14 residues in the CDR3.

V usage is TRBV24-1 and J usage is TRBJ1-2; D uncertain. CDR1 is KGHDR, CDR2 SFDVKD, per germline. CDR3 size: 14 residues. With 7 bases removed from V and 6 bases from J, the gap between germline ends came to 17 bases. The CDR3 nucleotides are TGTGCCACCAGCCCTGGAGGTCACGGTCATGGCTACACCTTC. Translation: CATSPGGHGHGYTF.

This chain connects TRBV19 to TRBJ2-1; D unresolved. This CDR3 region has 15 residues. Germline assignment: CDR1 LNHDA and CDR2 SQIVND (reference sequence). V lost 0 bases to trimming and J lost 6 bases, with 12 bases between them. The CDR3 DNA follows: TGTGCCAGTAGTATAGATCTTCGCGAAACCAATGAGCAGTTCTTC. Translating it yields CASSIDLRETNEQFF.

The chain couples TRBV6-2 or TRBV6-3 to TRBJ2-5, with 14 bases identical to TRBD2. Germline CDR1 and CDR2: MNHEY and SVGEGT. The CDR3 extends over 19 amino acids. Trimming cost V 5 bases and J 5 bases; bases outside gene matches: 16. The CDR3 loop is CASSHPVRLAGGSWETQYF. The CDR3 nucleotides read TGTGCCAGCAGTCACCCCGTGAGACTAGCGGGGGGGAGTTGGGAGACCCAGTACTTC.